This T cell receptor beta chain appears in the sequencing data of a study of preoperative IRX-2 immunotherapy in early breast cancer. The CDR3 extends over 15 amino acids. CDR1 MNHGY and CDR2 SAAAGT come from the germline V gene. Trimming removed 8 bases from V and 2 bases from J; junction bases left unmatched: 12. As for treatment: preoperative locoregional IRX-2 cytokine immunotherapy. Samples came from a phase Ib trial of preoperative locoregional IRX-2 cytokine immunotherapy. Here immunoSEQ multiplex PCR was the method, and the copy in TCRdb shows in-frame clones only, minus some. The repertoire holds around 30,000 clones, just under 80% seen once, with 2% to 2.5% in the top ten.

Specimen: lymph node tissue, collected before IRX-2 immunotherapy. The sequence came from a human donor with breast cancer. This chain links TRBV6-8 with TRBJ2-7; 7 bases align to TRBD2. CDR3 in DNA: TGTGCCAGCCACGAAGCAGGCGGGGGAGCCTACGAGCAGTACTTC. It yields the protein CASHEAGGGAYEQYF.